The 17 T cell receptor beta chains given below trace back to one sample, sequenced in a study of blood T cell repertoires in COVID-19. Sequenced by immunoSEQ multiplex PCR; TCRdb stores in-frame clones only, minus some. Of around 290,000 clones listed, around nine tenths are singletons. The source material was PBMCs or T cells enriched from blood (not recorded which). The receptors come from a woman aged 55-75 years in a cohort exposed to, infected with or recovered from COVID-19 (not recorded which).

The chain uses TRBV5-4 and TRBJ2-1, with 14 bases that match TRBD2. V gave up 6 bases and J gave up 4 bases; unmatched junction bases: 9. Germline values: CDR1 SGHNT, CDR2 YYREEE (reference sequence). The CDR3 length is 17 residues. The CDR3 reads CASMPIGTSGSYNEQFF. DNA for the CDR3: TGTGCCAGCATGCCGATTGGGACTAGCGGGAGTTACAATGAGCAGTTCTTC. Using reference TRBV5-4 and TRBJ2-1 for the parts outside the CDR3, the full variable domain is ETGVTQSPTHLIKTRGQQVTLRCSSQSGHNTVSWYQQALGQGPQFIFQYYREEENGRGNFPPRFSGLQFPNYSSELNVNALELDDSALYLCASMPIGTSGSYNEQFFGPGTRLTVL.

The chain carries TRBV30 and TRBJ2-5, with D perhaps TRBD1 (6 bases). Germline V lookup: CDR1 GTSNPN, CDR2 SVGIG (reference sequence). CDR3 length equals 13 residues. Trimming took off 2 bases at V and 3 bases at J, with 10 bases between the two ends. Here the CDR3 reads CAWSTGFEETQYF. CDR3 DNA: TGTGCCTGGAGTACAGGGTTCGAAGAGACCCAGTACTTC.

The chain couples TRBV2 to TRBJ2-3; 11 bases match TRBD2. Per the germline V gene, CDR1 is SNHLY and CDR2 is FYNNEI. The CDR3 consists of 14 residues. The CDR3 loop is CGTSGPVSTDTQYF. CDR3 DNA: TGTGGGACTAGCGGGCCAGTAAGCACAGATACGCAGTATTTT. Full variable domain (remainder filled in from reference TRBV2 and TRBJ2-3): EPEVTQTPSHQVTQMGQEVILRCVPISNHLYFYWYRQILGQKVEFLVSFYNNEISEKSEIFDDQFSVERPDGSNFTLKIRSTKLEDSAMYFCGTSGPVSTDTQYFGPGTRLTVL.

This rearrangement joins TRBV19 to TRBJ2-1; TRBD2 might be the D (6 bases). Trimming cost V 7 bases and J 0 bases, with 13 bases left between them. The CDR3 has 15 residues. Germline V gives CDR1 LNHDA, CDR2 SQIVND (reference sequence). The CDR3 DNA follows: TGTGCCAGTACTGGCGGGGCTGGCTCCTACAATGAGCAGTTCTTC. It translates to CASTGGAGSYNEQFF.

This clone was picked up a small number of times. The chain links TRBV5-4 to TRBJ1-2; 7 bases are a match to TRBD1. This CDR3 spans 14 amino acids. The germline CDR1 and CDR2 sequences are SGHNT and YYREEE (reference sequence). V shed 4 bases and J 4 bases; nucleotides not matched to a gene: 7. The CDR3, as DNA: TGTGCCAGCAGCCGGGACAGATTATCCTATGGCTACACCTTC. Its protein product is CASSRDRLSYGYTF.

The chain employs TRBV5-1 and TRBJ2-1, with TRBD1 as a possible D gene (6 bases). V lost 2 bases and J lost 5, with 14 bases in between. The germline CDR1 and CDR2 sequences are SGHRS and YFSETQ. The CDR3 has 15 amino acids. CDR3 nucleotides: TGCGCCAGCAGCTTACAGGGCAGTAGGGACAATGAGCAGTTCTTC. It yields the protein CASSLQGSRDNEQFF.

This clone appeared a few times. The chain employs TRBV5-1 and TRBJ1-6; 10 bases align to TRBD1. This CDR3 region has 17 residues. J gave up 1 base and V 4 bases, and 5 bases lay outside the gene matches. The germline gives CDR1 SGHRS, CDR2 YFSETQ. As DNA, the CDR3 is TGCGCCAGCAGCCAGGACAGGGGGAAATCCTATAATTCACCCCTCCACTTT. Its protein product is CASSQDRGKSYNSPLHF.

V usage is TRBV7-2 and J usage is TRBJ1-1, with 7 bases fitting TRBD1. Germline V gives CDR1 SGHTA, CDR2 FQGNSA. J lost 1 base, V lost 7 bases, and 15 bases had no gene match. The length of the CDR3 is 17 residues. For the CDR3, the DNA is TGTGCCAGCACCTTTCCATTGACAGGGCGCTCGAACACTGAAGCTTTCTTT. It is translated as CASTFPLTGRSNTEAFF.

This clone has just a few counts. In DNA form, the CDR3 reads TGTGCCAGCAGTGAAGAAGGGGGGGCGGGCTACACCTTC. This sequence encodes CASSEEGGAGYTF. The chain uses TRBV2 and TRBJ1-2; possibly TRBD1 for D (6 bases). Germline CDR1 and CDR2: SNHLY and FYNNEI. CDR3 size: 13 residues. Trimming stripped 1 base from V and 8 bases from J, with 11 bases between.

This rearrangement joins TRBV28 to TRBJ1-1, with D possibly matching TRBD1 (5 bases). V dropped 3 bases and J dropped 6 bases, with 20 bases sitting between them. Germline V CDR1 and CDR2: MDHEN, SYDVKM. There are 16 residues in the CDR3. The chain's CDR3 is CASSLGGFRGSSEAFF. The CDR3 DNA sequence: TGTGCCAGCAGTTTGGGAGGGTTCCGGGGCTCCTCTGAAGCTTTCTTT.

The genes are TRBV6-5 and TRBJ2-7, with TRBD2 matching over 7 bases. J gave up 0 bases and V 0 bases, and 2 bases lay outside the gene matches. Germline CDR1 and CDR2: MNHEY and SVGAGI. The CDR3 sequence is 15 residues long. The CDR3 protein is CASSYSGGPSYEQYF. In DNA, the CDR3 is TGTGCCAGCAGTTACTCGGGAGGGCCCTCCTACGAGCAGTACTTC.

The gene calls are TRBV6-2 or TRBV6-3 and TRBJ1-5; tentatively, D is TRBD1 (6 bases). The CDR3 has 13 amino acids. Germline assignment: CDR1 MNHEY and CDR2 SVGEGT. The V gene lost 4 bases and the J gene lost 6 bases, with 10 bases spanning the gap. This CDR3 is CASSFRGGQPQHF. The CDR3 nucleotides read TGTGCCAGCAGTTTTAGGGGGGGTCAGCCCCAGCATTTT.

The chain couples TRBV7-2 to TRBJ1-5; D is ambiguous. Germline V gene lookup returns CDR1 SGHTA and CDR2 FQGNSA. The CDR3 extends over 13 amino acids. The germline V and J ends were trimmed by 2 bases and 2 bases, with 4 bases remaining between them. The CDR3 reads CASSLQGNQPQHF. The CDR3 bases are TGTGCCAGCAGCTTACAGGGCAATCAGCCCCAGCATTTT.

This clone was detected only a few times. The V call is TRBV5-1, the J call TRBJ2-1; 10 nucleotides align to TRBD1. J lost 3 bases, V lost 5 bases, and 5 bases had no gene match. Germline CDR1 and CDR2: SGHRS and YFSETQ. CDR3 length equals 15 residues. In DNA form, the CDR3 reads TGCGCCAGCAGGGCGACAGGGGGCGACTACAATGAGCAGTTCTTC. It translates to CASRATGGDYNEQFF.

The V gene is TRBV5-4, the J gene TRBJ1-1, with TRBD1 matching 9 bases. CDR1 and CDR2 (germline): SGHNT, YYREEE (reference sequence). Trimming took 4 bases from V and 0 from J; bases not matched to a gene: 7. CDR3 length: 16 residues. The CDR3 DNA sequence: TGTGCCAGCAGCCGACAGGGGGGTCCGATGAACACTGAAGCTTTCTTT. This translates into CASSRQGGPMNTEAFF. The full variable domain, in which reference TRBV5-4 and TRBJ1-1 provide the parts outside the CDR3, is ETGVTQSPTHLIKTRGQQVTLRCSSQSGHNTVSWYQQALGQGPQFIFQYYREEENGRGNFPPRFSGLQFPNYSSELNVNALELDDSALYLCASSRQGGPMNTEAFFGQGTRLTVV.

V is TRBV6-4 and J is TRBJ2-3; 9 positions agree with TRBD2. The CDR3 sequence is 14 residues long. Germline V gene lookup returns CDR1 MRHNA and CDR2 SNTAGT. The V and J ends lost 6 bases and 2 bases, in that order; junction bases with no gene match: 3. The CDR3 loop reads CASSGTSSTDTQYF. The DNA for the CDR3 is TGTGCCAGCAGCGGGACTAGCTCCACAGATACGCAGTATTTT.

CDR3 amino acids: CASSQGASRGEQFF. The CDR3 coding sequence is TGTGCCAGCAGCCAAGGAGCTTCCCGGGGTGAGCAGTTCTTC. This sequence joins TRBV3-1 (or the pseudogene TRBV3-2) and TRBJ2-1, with a weak D call TRBD2 (5 bases). The germline V gene has CDR1 LGHDT and CDR2 YNNKEL (reference sequence). Trimming took 1 base from V and 9 from J, leaving 13 bases between them. The CDR3 spans 14 residues.